This T cell receptor (beta chain) was found in a study of shared clonotypes between healthy human individuals. TCRdb's copy holds only in-frame clones and misses some; the assay was immunoSEQ multiplex PCR. The sample consists of around 2.1 million clones, 90% to 96% of them appearing once. The germline V gene encodes CDR1 SGHDN and CDR2 FVKESK. The CDR3 has 16 amino acids. Trimming cost V 0 bases and J 7 bases; bases outside gene matches: 7. The chain carries TRBV14 and TRBJ1-4; TRBD1 matches 8 bases. Material for sequencing was naive CD4+ T cells sorted from blood. Described subset: CD45RA+ positively selected. The sequence derives from a man younger than 30 in good health. CDR3 sequence: CASSQDPRTGLEKLFF. The CDR3 bases are TGTGCCAGCAGCCAAGATCCACGGACAGGGCTTGAAAAACTGTTTTTT.